The next 20 T cell receptor beta chains were all read from a single sample in a study of PD-1 blockade in classical Hodgkin lymphoma. Here immunoSEQ multiplex PCR was the method, and the copy in TCRdb shows in-frame clones only, minus some. The table lists about 94,000 clones, approximately 94% of them singletons. The time point: cycle 4 day 1 (C4D1), after less than seven weeks of nivolumab. Exposure to brentuximab vedotin varied, and each patient had relapsed following autologous stem cell transplantation. The sequenced sample was peripheral blood mononuclear cells (PBMCs), obtained before the fourth cycle of nivolumab. These receptors were taken from a human donor with classical Hodgkin lymphoma.

This sequence joins TRBV5-6 and TRBJ1-1; D might be TRBD1 (6 bases). Germline V gives CDR1 SGHDT, CDR2 YYEEEE. The CDR3 totals 16 residues. The V gene lost 0 bases and the J gene lost 0 bases, with 12 bases spanning the gap. The CDR3 protein is CASSLAGTPLNTEAFF. The DNA for the CDR3 is TGTGCCAGCAGCTTGGCCGGGACACCATTGAACACTGAAGCTTTCTTT.

This clone has just one count. The V and J genes are TRBV2 and TRBJ1-1; 7 nucleotides agree with TRBD1. The CDR3 is made up of 16 amino acids. Per the germline V gene, CDR1 is SNHLY and CDR2 is FYNNEI. V dropped 7 bases and J dropped 3; count of bases not matched to a gene: 14. This CDR3 reads CASTRGQLLGDTEAFF. The CDR3 DNA reads TGTGCCAGCACCAGGGGACAGCTTCTGGGAGACACTGAAGCTTTCTTT.

This clone was seen a single time. The chain is built from TRBV5-1 and TRBJ2-1; maybe TRBD2 (6 bases). Germline CDR1 SGHRS, CDR2 YFSETQ. The CDR3 is 15 amino acids. The V gene lost 4 bases and the J gene lost 8 bases, with 19 bases spanning the gap. CDR3 DNA sequence: TGCGCCAGCAGCCGAGCGGCCGCGGGGATGGATGAGCAGTTCTTC. Residues: CASSRAAAGMDEQFF.

This chain links TRBV7-2 with TRBJ1-5; D possibly corresponds to TRBD1 (6 bases). V lost 4 bases to trimming and J lost 1 base, with 14 bases between them. Germline V CDR1 and CDR2: SGHTA, FQGNSA. The CDR3 covers 16 residues. The CDR3 DNA reads TGTGCCAGCAGCTCGAGACAGGAGGGGAGCAATCAGCCCCAGCATTTT. Its translation: CASSSRQEGSNQPQHF. The variable domain in full, completed from reference TRBV7-2 and TRBJ1-5, reads GAGVSQSPSNKVTEKGKDVELRCDPISGHTALYWYRQSLGQGLEFLIYFQGNSAPDKSGLPSDRFSAERTGGSVSTLTIQRTQQEDSAVYLCASSSRQEGSNQPQHFGDGTRLSIL.

This clone was observed a single time. The chain recombines TRBV15 with TRBJ2-5, with D maybe TRBD2 (6 bases). Germline lookup yields CDR1 LNHNV and CDR2 YYDKDF (reference sequence). V shed 5 bases and J shed 2 bases, with 12 bases lying between them. CDR3 size: 14 residues. The CDR3 coding sequence is TGTGCCACCAGCCCCGGGACTGCACAAGAGACCCAGTACTTC. Translation: CATSPGTAQETQYF.

The chain recombines TRBV6-6 with TRBJ2-1; no clear D gene. The germline V and J ends were trimmed by 0 bases and 7 bases, with 10 bases remaining between them. There are 14 residues in the CDR3. CDR1 is MNHNY, CDR2 SVGAGI, per germline (reference sequence). CDR3 region: CASSYSPGSNEQFF. As DNA, the CDR3 is TGTGCCAGCAGTTACTCGCCGGGTTCAAATGAGCAGTTCTTC.

The V call is TRBV2, the J call TRBJ1-2; D is possibly TRBD1 (5 bases). Germline values: CDR1 SNHLY, CDR2 FYNNEI. CDR3 length: 14 residues. V was shortened by 2 bases and J by 7 bases, with 14 bases between the two germline ends. In DNA, the CDR3 is TGTGCCAGCAGTGAATACGAGGGGTCGCCTGGCTACACCTTC. Translation: CASSEYEGSPGYTF. The complete variable domain, with remaining parts taken from reference TRBV2 and TRBJ1-2, reads EPEVTQTPSHQVTQMGQEVILRCVPISNHLYFYWYRQILGQKVEFLVSFYNNEISEKSEIFDDQFSVERPDGSNFTLKIRSTKLEDSAMYFCASSEYEGSPGYTFGSGTRLTVV.

The V and J genes are TRBV2 and TRBJ2-7; a weak D match, TRBD2 (5 bases). The CDR3 loop spans 15 amino acids. Trimming left V 7 bases short and J 0 bases short, with 16 bases between. Germline CDR1 is SNHLY and CDR2 is FYNNEI. Here the CDR3 DNA reads TGTGCCAGCACAATCGGCGGGCGTGGCTCCTACGAGCAGTACTTC. This sequence encodes CASTIGGRGSYEQYF.

The V call is TRBV10-1, the J call TRBJ1-1, with a tentative D call TRBD1 (5 bases). This CDR3 region has 15 residues. V was cut by 5 bases and J by 3 bases, with 16 bases left in between. CDR1 and CDR2 from the germline V gene are WNHNN and SYGVQD (reference sequence). The CDR3 DNA sequence: TGCGCCAGCAGTCCCTCGGGGCAGGCCTACACTGAAGCTTTCTTT. Translation gives CASSPSGQAYTEAFF.

V and J are TRBV6-1 and TRBJ2-1; TRBD2 agrees at 13 bases. Losses at the gene ends were 4 bases for V and 7 bases for J; bases not matched to a gene: 7. The length of the CDR3 is 16 residues. CDR1 and CDR2 from the germline V gene are MNHNS and SASEGT. DNA for the CDR3: TGTGCCAGCAGTGTTCGGACTAGCGGGAGTTATAATGAGCAGTTCTTC. Its protein is CASSVRTSGSYNEQFF.

V usage is TRBV28 and J usage is TRBJ2-1; a possible D gene is TRBD1 (6 bases). This CDR3 comprises 13 residues. CDR1 MDHEN and CDR2 SYDVKM come from the germline V gene. The chain's CDR3 is CAAQGTIYNEQFF. In DNA form, the CDR3 reads TGTGCGGCGCAGGGGACAATATACAATGAGCAGTTCTTC.

The chain links TRBV5-8 to TRBJ2-7; D unclear. V dropped 2 bases and J dropped 1 base, with 4 bases sitting between them. CDR1 is SGHTS, CDR2 YDEGEE, per germline. The CDR3 loop spans 12 amino acids. The DNA for the CDR3 is TGTGCCAGCAGCTTCCAATCCTACGAGCAGTACTTC. Protein: CASSFQSYEQYF.

This chain connects TRBV4-1 to TRBJ2-3; no clear D. This CDR3 region has 14 residues. CDR1 MGHRA and CDR2 YSYEKL come from the germline V gene. Between the trimmed V and J ends, which lost 1 base and 8 bases, there was a span of 13 bases. CDR3 in DNA: TGCGCCAGCAGCCAAGGGCCGGGTCCTATTACGCAGTATTTT. Encoded protein: CASSQGPGPITQYF.

The CDR3 nucleotides are TGTGCCAGCAGCGTTTCCCAGACAGGAGCCGGTTACGAGCAGTACTTC. Protein sequence: CASSVSQTGAGYEQYF. The rearrangement uses TRBV9 and TRBJ2-7; maybe TRBD1 (6 bases). Germline V gene data show CDR1 as SGDLS and CDR2 as YYNGEE. The length of the CDR3 is 16 residues. The ends were cut back, 2 bases at V and 4 bases at J, with 19 bases in the middle.

The V gene is TRBV29-1, the J gene TRBJ1-4; 12 nucleotides line up with TRBD1. Losses at the gene ends were 2 bases for V and 8 bases for J; bases not matched to a gene: 6. This CDR3 comprises 15 residues. Germline V gives CDR1 SQVTM, CDR2 ANQGSEA. The CDR3: CSVEIDGTGGEKLFF. The CDR3 DNA sequence: TGCAGCGTTGAAATTGATGGGACAGGGGGCGAAAAACTGTTTTTT.

The sample holds a few counts of this clone. The gene calls are TRBV10-1 and TRBJ1-3, with D unclear. Germline values: CDR1 WNHNN, CDR2 SYGVQD (reference sequence). The CDR3 has 16 residues. The ends were cut back, 0 bases at V and 0 bases at J, with 9 bases in the middle. As DNA, the CDR3 is TGCGCCAGCAGTGAGTCTTCCGGAGCCTCTGGAAACACCATATATTTT. As protein: CASSESSGASGNTIYF.

V is TRBV4-2 and J is TRBJ2-1; D is possibly TRBD1 (5 bases). CDR3 length: 14 residues. CDR1 and CDR2 from the germline V gene are LGHNA and YNFKEQ. V was clipped by 0 bases and J by 5 bases, with 8 bases between them. Here the CDR3 DNA reads TGTGCCAGCAGCCAAGAGGCAGGGAACAATGAGCAGTTCTTC. Its protein is CASSQEAGNNEQFF.

CDR3 amino acids: CATSASGSRSYEQYF. As DNA, the CDR3 is TGTGCCACCTCGGCTAGCGGGTCTCGGTCCTACGAGCAGTACTTC. The chain uses TRBV15 and TRBJ2-7; 8 nucleotides line up with TRBD2. This CDR3 is 15 amino acids long. Looked up from germline, CDR1 is LNHNV and CDR2 is YYDKDF (reference sequence). The V and J ends lost 8 bases and 1 base, in that order; junction bases with no gene match: 10.

V usage is TRBV2 and J usage is TRBJ2-7; possible D gene TRBD1, 5 bases. Germline assignment: CDR1 SNHLY and CDR2 FYNNEI. This CDR3 comprises 14 residues. Trimming cost V 2 bases and J 4 bases, with 12 bases left between them. This CDR3 reads CASSEQGRSYEQYF. CDR3 nucleotides: TGTGCCAGCAGTGAACAGGGAAGGTCTTACGAGCAGTACTTC.

The rearrangement uses TRBV7-3 and TRBJ1-1, with a tentative D call TRBD1 (5 bases). Per germline, CDR1 SGHTA and CDR2 FQGTGA. The CDR3 spans 17 residues. The germline V and J ends were trimmed by 0 bases and 3 bases, with 17 bases remaining between them. The CDR3 is CASSLTVGPGRYTEAFF. The CDR3 coding sequence is TGTGCCAGCAGCTTAACTGTGGGGCCTGGAAGATACACTGAAGCTTTCTTT. Full variable domain (missing parts from reference TRBV7-3 and TRBJ1-1): GAGVSQTPSNKVTEKGKYVELRCDPISGHTALYWYRQSLGQGPEFLIYFQGTGAADDSGLPNDRFFAVRPEGSVSTLKIQRTERGDSAVYLCASSLTVGPGRYTEAFFGQGTRLTVV.